What follows are 10 T cell receptor beta chains derived from one specimen sequenced in a study of T cells in Graves' hyperthyroidism and ophthalmopathy. TCR beta CDR3 sequences were amplified from RNA transcripts. First-round RT-PCR targeting the TCR CDR3 was performed with the HTBI primer set. MiXCR was run by TCRdb on the multiplex PCR reads, yielding one entry per CDR3 protein. This sample carries 480,000 or so distinct CDR3 sequences, over 45% of them seen once, and the ten largest clones take about 40%. What was sequenced was peripheral blood or thyroid tissue (not recorded which). These receptors all stem from an adult woman with Graves' disease, either hyperthyroidism or ophthalmopathy (not recorded which).

Concerning this clonotype: At one end the junction does not follow the germline gene, possibly because of a read error. The V and J genes are TRBV7-9 and TRBJ1-2, with D tentatively TRBD1 (5 bases). The germline V gene encodes CDR1 SEHNR and CDR2 FQNEAQ (reference sequence). CDR3 length equals 14 residues. The CDR3 loop is CASSQGAGLYGYTF. CDR3 nucleotide sequence: TGCGCCAGCAGCCAAGGAGCGGGACTCTATGGCTACACCTTC.

This clonotype came up a few times. The chain uses TRBV20-1 and TRBJ1-2; TRBD1 agrees at 7 bases. CDR3 size: 20 residues. Germline V gene data show CDR1 as DFQATT and CDR2 as SNEGSKA (reference sequence). Trimming took 6 bases from V and 6 from J; bases not matched to a gene: 31. CDR3 residues: CSASDPLTGMDTSGDDGYTF. The CDR3 region has the DNA TGCAGTGCCAGTGACCCCTTGACAGGGATGGACACTTCCGGGGACGATGGCTACACCTTC.

This clonotype was seen ten or more times. The DNA of the CDR3 is TGTGCCACCTGGGGTCAGGGGGGCTGGTACTTC. Protein sequence: CATWGQGGWYF. The genes are TRBV6-1 and TRBJ2-5, with a tentative D call TRBD1 (7 bases). V was shortened by 10 bases and J by 13 bases, with 19 bases between the two germline ends. There are 11 residues in the CDR3. Germline values: CDR1 MNHNS, CDR2 SASEGT.

J is TRBJ1-1 and V is TRBV29-1, with no clear D. V lost 7 bases, J lost 3 bases, and 12 bases lay in between. Germline CDR1 is SQVTM and CDR2 is ANQGSEA. This CDR3 has 12 amino acids. In nucleotides, the CDR3 is TGCAGCGGTGACATGGATGACACTGAAGCTTTCTTT. Residues: CSGDMDDTEAFF.

This chain links TRBV28 with TRBJ1-5; D is undetermined. The V end was cut by 5 bases, the J end by 11 bases, with 19 bases between. Germline lookup yields CDR1 MDHEN and CDR2 SYDVKM. There are 14 residues in the CDR3. The CDR3: CASSRTALGRAQHF. The DNA of the CDR3 is TGTGCCAGCAGTAGGACGGCTTTAGGAAGGGCCCAGCATTTT.

The CDR3 loop reads CARDQGSGLRGEQYF. CDR3 coding DNA: TGTGCTAGAGATCAGGGTAGCGGGCTGAGAGGCGAGCAGTACTTC. The chain couples TRBV10-3 to TRBJ2-7; TRBD2 matches 7 bases. Per the germline V gene, CDR1 is ENHRY and CDR2 is SYGVKD. The CDR3 sequence is 15 residues long.

This clonotype was seen a handful of times. The chain couples TRBV5-8 to TRBJ2-6, with unresolved D. CDR3 size: 17 residues. V shed 3 bases and J shed 0 bases, with 13 bases lying between them. Per germline, CDR1 SGHTS and CDR2 YDEGEE. This chain's CDR3 is CASSWQRPTSGANVLTF. Written as DNA, the CDR3 is TGTGCCAGCAGCTGGCAGCGCCCAACCTCTGGGGCCAACGTCCTGACTTTC.

About this clonotype: The junction and the germline gene differ at one end; a read error may be behind it. The rearrangement uses TRBV10-2 and TRBJ2-5; D not certain. The CDR3 has 14 residues. The germline gives CDR1 WSHSY, CDR2 SAAADI. The CDR3 region is CASSLDVGRETQYF. The DNA for the CDR3 is TGTGCCAGCAGCTTAGATGTAGGGCGGGAGACCCAGTACTTC.

This clonotype was seen many times. The CDR3 bases are TGCAGCGGGCAATTGAACACTGAAGCTTTCTTT. It yields the protein CSGQLNTEAFF. The rearrangement links TRBV29-1 to TRBJ1-1; D is unclear. V was cut by 7 bases and J by 0 bases, with 6 bases left in between. The CDR3 loop spans 11 amino acids. CDR1 and CDR2 from the germline V gene are SQVTM and ANQGSEA.

This rearrangement joins TRBV7-2 to TRBJ1-6; 7 nucleotides line up with TRBD1. V shed 5 bases and J 11 bases; nucleotides not matched to a gene: 6. CDR1 and CDR2 from the germline V gene are SGHTA and FQGNSA. CDR3 size: 13 residues. DNA for the CDR3: TGTGCCAGCAGCCCCTCAGGGGGGACACCCCTCCACTTT. Translation: CASSPSGGTPLHF. The entire variable domain, with the rest obtained from reference TRBV7-2 and TRBJ1-6, is as follows: GAGVSQSPSNKVTEKGKDVELRCDPISGHTALYWYRQSLGQGLEFLIYFQGNSAPDKSGLPSDRFSAERTGGSVSTLTIQRTQQEDSAVYLCASSPSGGTPLHFGNGTRLTVT.